A single sample is the source of the 19 T cell receptor beta chains below, sequenced in a study of blood T cell repertoires in COVID-19. Only in-frame clones appear in the TCRdb table, and some are missing; sequencing was by immunoSEQ multiplex PCR. The data show hundreds of thousands of clones, almost 85% seen once. The sequencing input was peripheral blood. The receptors were gathered from a man in his fifties with active or convalescent COVID-19.

The chain recombines TRBV6-2 or TRBV6-3 with TRBJ2-4; possibly TRBD1 or TRBD2 for D (5 bases each). Trimming pared 6 bases from V and 4 bases from J, leaving 16 bases between. From germline, CDR1 is MNHEY and CDR2 SVGEGT. The CDR3 extends over 15 amino acids. This chain's CDR3 is CASSGALGAKNIQYF. CDR3 coding DNA: TGTGCCAGCAGCGGGGCTCTAGGAGCTAAAAACATTCAGTACTTC.

This clone has only a few counts. V usage is TRBV6-4 and J usage is TRBJ2-3, with 8 bases aligning to TRBD1. V gave up 10 bases and J gave up 2 bases; unmatched junction bases: 5. This CDR3 is 13 amino acids long. Germline-derived CDR1 and CDR2 are MRHNA and SNTAGT. CDR3 residues: CATGQGHTDTQYF. CDR3 nucleotide sequence: TGTGCCACCGGACAGGGCCACACAGATACGCAGTATTTT.

The chain has TRBV28 and TRBJ1-6; 12 bases match TRBD1. CDR1 is MDHEN, CDR2 SYDVKM, per germline. Trimming cost V 2 bases and J 9 bases; bases outside gene matches: 5. There are 16 residues in the CDR3. In DNA, the CDR3 is TGTGCCAGCAGTTTAGGGACAGGGGGCGCGGGTTCACCCCTCCACTTT. This gives the protein CASSLGTGGAGSPLHF.

The chain has TRBV19 and TRBJ2-1, with 11 positions matching TRBD2. This CDR3 is 15 amino acids long. Germline-derived CDR1 and CDR2 are LNHDA and SQIVND (reference sequence). Trimming removed 6 bases from V and 7 bases from J; junction bases left unmatched: 8. The CDR3 protein is CASRKLAGERNEQFF. CDR3 nucleotides: TGTGCCAGTAGGAAACTAGCGGGAGAGAGGAATGAGCAGTTCTTC.

CDR3 in DNA: TGTGCCAGCAGTTTTCCCCAACGGCCAGGCCGACCCCGGATCCAGTACTTC. Translating it yields CASSFPQRPGRPRIQYF. The gene calls are TRBV28 and TRBJ2-5; D unclear. The CDR3 has 17 residues. Trimming removed 3 bases from V and 10 bases from J, with 27 bases in between. CDR1 and CDR2 (germline): MDHEN, SYDVKM.

The rearrangement uses TRBV2 and TRBJ2-3; D gene unclear. Germline V gene data show CDR1 as SNHLY and CDR2 as FYNNEI. The CDR3 is 13 residues long. The V and J ends lost 4 bases and 2 bases respectively, with 7 bases between them. The CDR3 DNA sequence: TGTGCCAGCAGTGGTAGCTCCACAGATACGCAGTATTTT. It yields the protein CASSGSSTDTQYF.

This chain connects TRBV28 to TRBJ1-6; a possible D gene is TRBD1 (6 bases). Germline loops: CDR1 MDHEN, CDR2 SYDVKM. The CDR3 length is 14 residues. Between the trimmed V and J ends, which lost 2 bases and 9 bases, there was a span of 11 bases. The CDR3 is CASSLRQGRSPLHF. CDR3 nucleotide sequence: TGTGCCAGCAGTTTAAGGCAGGGGCGTTCACCCCTCCACTTT.

The chain carries TRBV5-8 and TRBJ1-5, with 8 positions matching TRBD1. This CDR3 contains 16 residues. Germline values: CDR1 SGHTS, CDR2 YDEGEE. V lost 2 bases, J lost 5 bases, and 9 bases stayed unmatched. The CDR3 reads CASSFSGRQGHQPQHF. CDR3 coding DNA: TGTGCCAGCAGCTTTAGCGGTAGACAGGGGCATCAGCCCCAGCATTTT.

The chain links TRBV7-3 to TRBJ1-1; TRBD1 matches 7 bases. V trimming: 0 bases; J trimming: 2 bases; junction bases outside the gene matches: 6. This CDR3 is built from 16 residues. Germline values: CDR1 SGHTA, CDR2 FQGTGA. CDR3 coding DNA: TGTGCCAGCAGCTTAACCGCCCGGACAGGTAACACTGAAGCTTTCTTT. It is translated as CASSLTARTGNTEAFF.

The J gene is TRBJ2-5, the V gene TRBV7-3, with 11 nucleotides matching TRBD1. The V gene end was trimmed by 2 bases and the J gene end by 1 base; junction bases not matched to a gene: 9. The CDR3 loop spans 18 amino acids. Germline V gene lookup returns CDR1 SGHTA and CDR2 FQGTGA. The chain's CDR3 is CASSLGPPGQGVQETQYF. DNA for the CDR3: TGTGCCAGCAGCTTAGGACCGCCGGGACAGGGGGTCCAAGAGACCCAGTACTTC.

The rearrangement links TRBV11-1 to TRBJ2-7; D remains unclear. V was trimmed by 2 bases and J by 3 bases, leaving 8 bases between them. CDR3 size: 13 residues. Germline CDR1 and CDR2: SGHAT and FQDESV (reference sequence). CDR3 residues: CASSLSTGYEQYF. As DNA, the CDR3 is TGTGCCAGCAGCTTAAGCACTGGCTACGAGCAGTACTTC.

J is TRBJ2-1 and V is TRBV7-3; TRBD2 aligns across 11 bases. This CDR3 is 15 amino acids long. V was pared by 4 bases and J by 5 bases, with 4 bases of the junction left unmatched. Germline V gene sequence: CDR1 SGHTA, CDR2 FQGTGA. CDR3 sequence: CASSSPSGRNNEQFF. In DNA form, the CDR3 reads TGTGCCAGCAGCTCCCCTAGCGGGAGGAACAATGAGCAGTTCTTC.

This clone was seen once. The chain joins TRBV30 to TRBJ1-1; TRBD1 matches 11 bases. Per germline, CDR1 GTSNPN and CDR2 SVGIG (reference sequence). V trimming: 3 bases; J trimming: 11 bases; junction bases outside the gene matches: 8. This CDR3 has 13 residues. The chain's CDR3 is CAWRGQGVGTAFF. The CDR3 DNA reads TGTGCCTGGAGGGGACAGGGGGTAGGTACGGCTTTCTTT. The complete variable domain, with remaining parts taken from reference TRBV30 and TRBJ1-1, reads SQTIHQWPATLVQPVGSPLSLECTVEGTSNPNLYWYRQAAGRGLQLLFYSVGIGQISSEVPQNLSASRPQDRQFILSSKKLLLSDSGFYLCAWRGQGVGTAFFGQGTRLTVV.

This chain connects TRBV15 to TRBJ1-1, with a tentative D call TRBD1 (5 bases). Germline V gene lookup returns CDR1 LNHNV and CDR2 YYDKDF (reference sequence). The CDR3 has 12 amino acids. V dropped 3 bases and J dropped 10 bases, with 12 bases sitting between them. Written as DNA, the CDR3 is TGTGCCACCAGCAGCTCCCAGGGAAGAGCTTTCTTT. This sequence encodes CATSSSQGRAFF.

The rearrangement links TRBV5-1 to TRBJ2-1; D may be TRBD2 (7 bases). V was trimmed by 0 bases and J by 4 bases, leaving 14 bases between them. The CDR3 is 16 amino acids. CDR1 and CDR2 (germline): SGHRS, YFSETQ. Here the CDR3 reads CASSLAGSGTYNEQFF. CDR3 DNA sequence: TGCGCCAGCAGCTTGGCCGGCAGCGGGACATACAATGAGCAGTTCTTC.

About this clone: The sample holds other DNA sequences that translate to the same CDR3. Here the CDR3 DNA reads TGTGCCAGCAGCTTAGTGGGGAGCTCCTACGAGCAGTACTTC. Amino acids: CASSLVGSSYEQYF. The J gene is TRBJ2-7, the V gene TRBV7-2, with D possibly matching TRBD2 (5 bases). The CDR3 contains 14 residues. Looked up from germline, CDR1 is SGHTA and CDR2 is FQGNSA. Trimming removed 1 base from V and 0 bases from J, with 7 bases in between.

The chain has TRBV5-1 and TRBJ1-2; the match to TRBD1 covers 9 bases. Germline CDR1 and CDR2: SGHRS and YFSETQ. The CDR3 sequence is 15 residues long. V lost 3 bases to trimming and J lost 4 bases; unmatched junction nucleotides: 7. The CDR3 here is CASSSPGQGLYGYTF. The CDR3 coding sequence is TGCGCCAGCAGCTCGCCGGGACAGGGCCTCTATGGCTACACCTTC.

The rearrangement uses TRBV4-2 and TRBJ1-2; TRBD1 matches at 8 bases. J was trimmed by 4 bases and V by 6 bases; bases with no gene match: 13. The CDR3 extends over 16 amino acids. Germline CDR1 and CDR2: LGHNA and YNFKEQ. This CDR3 reads CASRFAGGADGYGYTF. The DNA of the CDR3 is TGTGCCAGCAGATTCGCAGGGGGCGCGGATGGCTATGGCTACACCTTC.

The chain uses TRBV7-2 and TRBJ2-5; D may be TRBD2 (6 bases). The germline gives CDR1 SGHTA, CDR2 FQGNSA. The CDR3 is 15 residues long. V lost 2 bases to trimming and J lost 1 base, with 11 bases between them. The DNA for the CDR3 is TGTGCCAGCAGCTTACGACTAGGCCGCCAAGAGACCCAGTACTTC. It is translated as CASSLRLGRQETQYF.